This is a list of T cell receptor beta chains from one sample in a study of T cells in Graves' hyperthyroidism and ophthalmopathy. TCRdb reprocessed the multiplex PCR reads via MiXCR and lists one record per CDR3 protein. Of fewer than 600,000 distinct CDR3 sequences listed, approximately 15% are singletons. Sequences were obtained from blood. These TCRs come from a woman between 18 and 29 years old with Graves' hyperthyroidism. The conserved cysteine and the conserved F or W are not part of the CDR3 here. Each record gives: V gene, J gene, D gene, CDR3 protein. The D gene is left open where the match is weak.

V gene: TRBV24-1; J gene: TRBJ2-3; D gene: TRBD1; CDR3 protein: ATSDRTGLADTQY
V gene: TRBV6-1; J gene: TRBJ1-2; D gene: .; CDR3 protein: ASSESGGSGYT
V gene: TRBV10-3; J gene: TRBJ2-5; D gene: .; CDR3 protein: AISDRGKAPQETQY
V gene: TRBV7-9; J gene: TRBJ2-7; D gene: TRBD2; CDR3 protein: ASSLSTSVYEQY
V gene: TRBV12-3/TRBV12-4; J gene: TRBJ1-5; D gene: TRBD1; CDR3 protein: AADTRTGAQPQH
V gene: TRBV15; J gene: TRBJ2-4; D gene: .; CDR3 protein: ATSRDQNIQY
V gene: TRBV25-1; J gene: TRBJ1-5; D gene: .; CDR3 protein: ASSGGRGVGNQPQH
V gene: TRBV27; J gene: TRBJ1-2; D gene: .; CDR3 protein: ASSLAGAYGYT
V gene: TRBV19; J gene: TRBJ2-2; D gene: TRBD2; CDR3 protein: ASTPGLAGVTGELF
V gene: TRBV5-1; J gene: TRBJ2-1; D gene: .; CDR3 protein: ASSFRGTYHEQF
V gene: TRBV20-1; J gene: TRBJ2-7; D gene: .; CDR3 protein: SAPTAYEQY
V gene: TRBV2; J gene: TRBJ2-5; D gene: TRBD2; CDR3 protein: AGTPTYFSGSGPRGETQY
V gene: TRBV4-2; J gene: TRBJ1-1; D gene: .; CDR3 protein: ASSQDQFMNTEAF
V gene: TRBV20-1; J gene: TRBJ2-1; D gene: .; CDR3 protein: SRLDSYNEQF
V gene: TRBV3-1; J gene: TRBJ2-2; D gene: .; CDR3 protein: ASSQEDRRGNTGELF
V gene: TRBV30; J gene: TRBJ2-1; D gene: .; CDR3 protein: AWSVGLGMYNEQF
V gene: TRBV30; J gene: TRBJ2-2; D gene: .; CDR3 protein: AWSKGLGTGELF
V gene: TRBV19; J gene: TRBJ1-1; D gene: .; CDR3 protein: ASSIYYRSNTEAF
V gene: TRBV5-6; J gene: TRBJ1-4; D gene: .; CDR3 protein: ASSLDSWGGTNEKLF
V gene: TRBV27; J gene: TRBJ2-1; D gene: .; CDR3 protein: ASSLQLNNEQF
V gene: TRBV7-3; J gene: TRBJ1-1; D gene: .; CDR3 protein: ASSTGPTVNTEAF
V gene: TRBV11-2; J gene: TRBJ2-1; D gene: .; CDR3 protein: ASSWGLGMRNEQF
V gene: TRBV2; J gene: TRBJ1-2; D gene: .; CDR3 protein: ASSEQGESYGYT
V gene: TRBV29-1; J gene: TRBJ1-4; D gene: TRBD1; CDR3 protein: STWTGAHEKLF
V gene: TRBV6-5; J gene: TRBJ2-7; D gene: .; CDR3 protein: ASSYSEYRGQY
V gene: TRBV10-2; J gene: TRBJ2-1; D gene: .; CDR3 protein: ASSGSASYNEQF
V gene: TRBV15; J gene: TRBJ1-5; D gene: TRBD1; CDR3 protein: ATSSLSPGQGMNQPQH
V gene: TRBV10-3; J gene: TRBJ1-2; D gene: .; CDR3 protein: AISESVTGLSYGYT
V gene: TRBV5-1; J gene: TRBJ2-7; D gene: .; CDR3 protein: ASSLRVSGYEQY
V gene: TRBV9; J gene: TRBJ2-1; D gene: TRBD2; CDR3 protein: ASSVTSSGRAREQF
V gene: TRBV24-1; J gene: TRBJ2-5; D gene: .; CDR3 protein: ATSDSQGSGETQY
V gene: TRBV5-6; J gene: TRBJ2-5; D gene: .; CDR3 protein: ASSSALLGATQY
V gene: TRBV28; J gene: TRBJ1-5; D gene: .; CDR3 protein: ASSLAGGAKYQPQH
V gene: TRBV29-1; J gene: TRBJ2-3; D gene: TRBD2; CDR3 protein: SHHRGAGGINTQY
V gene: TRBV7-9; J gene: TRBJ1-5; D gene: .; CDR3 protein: ASSRGPDLNQPQH
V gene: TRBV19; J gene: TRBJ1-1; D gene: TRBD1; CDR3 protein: ASSPSPDREPF
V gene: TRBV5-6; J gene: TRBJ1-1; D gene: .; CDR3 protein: ASSWGPPNTEAF
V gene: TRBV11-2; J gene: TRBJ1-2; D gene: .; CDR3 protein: ASRPPGLGAYGYT
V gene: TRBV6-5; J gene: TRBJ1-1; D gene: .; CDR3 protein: ASSYGEGTEAF
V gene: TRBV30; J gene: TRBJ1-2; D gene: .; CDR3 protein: AWTGTGGYT
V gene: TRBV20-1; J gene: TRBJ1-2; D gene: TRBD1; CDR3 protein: SARDPGGFMGYT
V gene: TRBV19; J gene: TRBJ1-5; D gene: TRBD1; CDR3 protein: ASSAWTGRDNQPQH
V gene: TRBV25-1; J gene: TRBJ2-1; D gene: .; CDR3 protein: ANSVGAYNEQF
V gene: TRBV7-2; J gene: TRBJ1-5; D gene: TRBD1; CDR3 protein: ASSFGDRAFQPQH
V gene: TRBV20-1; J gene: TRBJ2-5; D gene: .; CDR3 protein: SARDVSVQETQY
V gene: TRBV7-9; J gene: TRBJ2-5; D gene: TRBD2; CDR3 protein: ASSSHPLGGRETQY
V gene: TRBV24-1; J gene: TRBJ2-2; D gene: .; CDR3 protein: ATLSGTTGELF
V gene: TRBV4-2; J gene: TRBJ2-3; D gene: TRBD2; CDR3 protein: ASSPLRAGGPGVQY
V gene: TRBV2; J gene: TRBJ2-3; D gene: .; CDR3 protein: ASSADYQDTDTQY
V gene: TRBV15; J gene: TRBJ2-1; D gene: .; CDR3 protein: ATSRGRRYNEQF
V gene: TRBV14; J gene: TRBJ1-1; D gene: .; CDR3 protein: ASSLGGPGWNTEAF
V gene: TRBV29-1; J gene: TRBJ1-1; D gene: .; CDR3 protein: SVVAGGSGEAF
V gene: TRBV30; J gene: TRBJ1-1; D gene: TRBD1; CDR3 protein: AWRDRADTEAF
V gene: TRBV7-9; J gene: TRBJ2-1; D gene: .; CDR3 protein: ASRRGRENVRLEQF
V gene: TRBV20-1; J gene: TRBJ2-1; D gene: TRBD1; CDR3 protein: SADPGQGADEQF